These T cell receptor beta chains were read from a single sample in a study of blood T cell repertoires in COVID-19. Profiling relied on immunoSEQ multiplex PCR, and the TCRdb table lists in-frame clones only, not all of them. The sample has 65,000 to 95,000 clones; over 75% are singletons. The sequencing sample was made of peripheral blood. All receptors derive from a man between 65 and 85 years old with active or convalescent COVID-19. Both conserved end residues are part of each CDR3. The order of the fields is CDR3 length, D gene, clone size, J gene, V gene, CDR3 protein, CDR3 DNA. D genes are given only for firm matches. Size is stated for part of the rows, as once, few or many counts, or as a class when the clone is expanded.

14 TRBD2 NA TRBJ2-1 TRBV7-2 CASSFSGGAVEQFF TGTGCCAGCAGCTTTAGCGGGGGGGCCGTTGAGCAGTTCTTC
15 NA NA TRBJ1-5 TRBV3-1/TRBV3-2 CASSQGPGSNQPQHF TGTGCCAGCAGCCAAGGTCCAGGGTCGAATCAGCCCCAGCATTTT
14 TRBD2 NA TRBJ2-5 TRBV2 CASNSRGGQETQYF TGTGCCAGCAATAGCCGGGGGGGACAAGAGACCCAGTACTTC
14 NA NA TRBJ2-3 TRBV6-1 CASTLIRGSDTQYF TGTGCCAGCACCTTAATTCGGGGGTCAGATACGCAGTATTTT
15 NA NA TRBJ1-4 TRBV7-2 CASSLGRVSNEKLFF TGTGCCAGCAGCTTAGGCAGGGTATCTAATGAAAAACTGTTTTTT
15 NA NA TRBJ1-3 TRBV30 CAWSVKGSSGNTIYF TGTGCCTGGAGTGTCAAAGGGAGCTCTGGAAACACCATATATTTT
19 TRBD2 NA TRBJ2-2 TRBV5-1 CASSPFRWRSGGNTGELFF TGCGCCAGCAGCCCCTTCCGATGGCGTAGCGGGGGAAACACCGGGGAGCTGTTTTTT
16 TRBD2 NA TRBJ2-3 TRBV6-1 CASSDPAGAGTDTQYF TGTGCCAGCAGTGACCCAGCGGGGGCCGGCACAGATACGCAGTATTTT
14 NA NA TRBJ2-3 TRBV18 CASSPFGVTDTQYF TGTGCCAGCTCACCATTCGGAGTAACAGATACGCAGTATTTT
16 NA few TRBJ2-2 TRBV24-1 CATSDLGTSNTGELFF TGTGCCACCAGTGATTTGGGGACATCGAACACCGGGGAGCTGTTTTTT
15 TRBD2 NA TRBJ2-1 TRBV4-3 CASSQGGGARNEQFF TGCGCCAGCAGCCAAGGCGGGGGGGCTAGAAATGAGCAGTTCTTC
12 NA NA TRBJ2-2 TRBV30 CAWARKHGELFF TGTGCCTGGGCTCGAAAGCACGGGGAGCTGTTTTTT
15 NA NA TRBJ1-1 TRBV5-1 CASTYGGTENTEAFF TGCGCCAGCACCTACGGGGGGACCGAGAACACTGAAGCTTTCTTT
15 TRBD1 NA TRBJ2-7 TRBV6-1 CASSEVAGTAYEQYF TGTGCCAGCAGTGAAGTAGCCGGGACAGCCTACGAGCAGTACTTC
14 NA NA TRBJ2-7 TRBV27 CASSVLASSGEQYF TGTGCCAGCAGCGTGCTAGCCTCGTCTGGCGAGCAGTACTTC
14 TRBD1 NA TRBJ1-6 TRBV19 CASTPDRGDSPLHF TGTGCCAGTACCCCCGACAGGGGAGATTCACCCCTCCACTTT
16 TRBD2 NA TRBJ2-5 TRBV19 CASSMNSGGAWETQYF TGTGCCAGTAGTATGAATAGCGGGGGGGCCTGGGAGACCCAGTACTTC
15 TRBD1 NA TRBJ1-6 TRBV18 CASSPAGTGDSPLHF TGTGCCAGCTCACCCGCCGGGACAGGAGATTCACCCCTCCACTTT
16 TRBD1 NA TRBJ1-2 TRBV5-5 CASSLVWGQGDRGYTF TGTGCCAGCAGCTTGGTCTGGGGACAGGGTGATCGCGGCTACACCTTC
14 TRBD1 NA TRBJ2-3 TRBV6-2/TRBV6-3 CASSSPGQVDTQYF TGTGCCAGCAGTTCGCCAGGACAGGTGGATACGCAGTATTTT
16 TRBD1 NA TRBJ1-5 TRBV6-1 CASSVQGRVGNQPQHF TGTGCCAGCAGTGTACAGGGGCGGGTTGGCAATCAGCCCCAGCATTTT
18 TRBD1 NA TRBJ1-6 TRBV12-5 CASGLDNRDRESNSPLHF TGTGCTAGTGGTTTGGATAACCGGGACAGGGAGAGCAATTCACCCCTCCACTTT
16 TRBD2 NA TRBJ2-5 TRBV4-1 CASSPKTSGAQETQYF TGCGCCAGCAGCCCGAAGACTAGCGGGGCACAAGAGACCCAGTACTTC
14 NA NA TRBJ2-1 TRBV6-5 CATTMTGSYNEQFF TGTGCCACCACAATGACAGGATCTTACAATGAGCAGTTCTTC
14 TRBD1 NA TRBJ2-7 TRBV4-1 CASSQGPVTGGQYF TGCGCCAGCAGCCAAGGGCCCGTGACAGGGGGGCAGTACTTC
17 TRBD1 few TRBJ1-1 TRBV18 CASSNFGTGGVNTEAFF TGTGCCAGCTCAAATTTTGGGACAGGGGGCGTGAACACTGAAGCTTTCTTT
15 TRBD1 NA TRBJ2-7 TRBV4-3 CASSQDPGGEYEQYF TGCGCCAGCAGCCAAGATCCAGGGGGCGAGTACGAGCAGTACTTC
12 NA NA TRBJ2-7 TRBV29-1 CSVETGIYEQYF TGCAGCGTAGAGACAGGTATATACGAGCAGTACTTC
15 TRBD1 NA TRBJ2-7 TRBV7-2 CASSLEGQGFYEQYF TGTGCCAGCAGCTTAGAAGGACAGGGTTTCTACGAGCAGTACTTC
14 TRBD1 NA TRBJ2-7 TRBV27 CASAAGTGPYEQYF TGTGCCAGCGCCGCCGGGACAGGGCCTTACGAGCAGTACTTC
13 NA NA TRBJ1-1 TRBV15 CATRKGLRTEAFF TGTGCCACCAGAAAGGGGTTAAGAACTGAAGCTTTCTTT
15 TRBD1 NA TRBJ1-6 TRBV3-1/TRBV3-2 CASSQKGQGTSPLHF TGTGCCAGCAGCCAGAAGGGACAGGGGACTTCACCCCTCCACTTT
14 NA few TRBJ2-5 TRBV7-2 CASSLVAQVETQYF TGTGCCAGCAGCTTAGTCGCACAGGTAGAGACCCAGTACTTC
14 NA NA TRBJ2-7 TRBV2 CASSETRRGYEQYF TGTGCCAGCAGTGAAACTCGGCGCGGGTACGAGCAGTACTTC
14 NA NA TRBJ2-7 TRBV4-3 CASSQDGRSYEQYF TGCGCCAGCAGCCAAGATGGCAGGTCCTACGAGCAGTACTTC
13 NA NA TRBJ2-7 TRBV7-6 CASSVQDAYEQYF TGTGCCAGCAGCGTACAGGATGCCTACGAGCAGTACTTC